The 5 T cell receptor beta chains in this list originate from one sample, sequenced in a study of OX40 agonist ivuxolimab in advanced cancers. Sequencing was performed with immunoSEQ multiplex PCR; in TCRdb, only in-frame clones are kept and a portion is missing. The top ten clones hold 0.71% of a sample with more than 75,000 clones, approximately 90% of them seen once. The sample consisted of CD4+ or CD8+ T cells sorted from blood, taken in a trial of the OX40 agonist ivuxolimab. All receptors derive from an adult with an advanced solid tumor such as melanoma, head and neck, liver or kidney cancer.

The CDR3 nucleotides read TGTGCCAGCAGCTTAATGTCAGGTGAGACTGAAGCTTTCTTT. This codes for CASSLMSGETEAFF. This chain connects TRBV7-9 to TRBJ1-1; D call uncertain. Trimming left V 2 bases short and J 5 bases short, with 12 bases between. The germline V gene has CDR1 SEHNR and CDR2 FQNEAQ (reference sequence). The length of the CDR3 is 14 residues.

This chain connects TRBV19 to TRBJ2-1; a weak D match, TRBD1 (7 bases). This CDR3 contains 17 residues. Trimming cost V 1 base and J 2 bases, with 15 bases left between them. Germline V lookup: CDR1 LNHDA, CDR2 SQIVND (reference sequence). Here the CDR3 reads CASSIGPGGGTYNEQFF. The CDR3 DNA sequence: TGTGCCAGTAGTATAGGGCCTGGAGGGGGCACCTACAATGAGCAGTTCTTC.

This rearrangement joins TRBV7-2 to TRBJ2-1; tentatively, D is TRBD2 (5 bases). CDR1 and CDR2 (germline): SGHTA, FQGNSA. This CDR3 has 14 amino acids. The V and J ends lost 5 bases and 7 bases respectively, with 15 bases between them. The CDR3 nucleotides read TGTGCCAGCAGCGAAAGCCTAGCTACTAATGAGCAGTTCTTC. Its protein is CASSESLATNEQFF.

DNA of the CDR3: TGTGCCAGCAGCCTTGGACAGGGGCCATATCAGCCCCAGCATTTT. Its protein is CASSLGQGPYQPQHF. V is TRBV5-8 and J is TRBJ1-5; 9 nucleotides line up with TRBD1. Germline CDR1 is SGHTS and CDR2 is YDEGEE. The CDR3 has 15 residues. The trim removed 4 bases at V and 5 bases at J, leaving 7 bases unmatched.

The V call is TRBV6-5, the J call TRBJ1-5; D remains unclear. Trimming left V 3 bases short and J 5 bases short, with 8 bases between. The CDR3 is 13 residues long. Germline V lookup: CDR1 MNHEY, CDR2 SVGAGI. CDR3: CASSYDGDQPQHF. DNA of the CDR3: TGTGCCAGCAGTTATGACGGTGATCAGCCCCAGCATTTT.